This is a list of T cell receptor beta chains from one sample in a study of blood T cell repertoires in COVID-19. Measured with immunoSEQ multiplex PCR; TCRdb has only the in-frame clones, and not every one. The top ten hold roughly a tenth of the sample, which has approximately 200,000 clones, approximately 90% seen once. Sequenced input: PBMCs or T cells enriched from blood (not recorded which). Source of these receptors: a man aged 25 to 40 who had recovered from COVID-19. Each CDR3 is given with its conserved first and last residue. The D gene is left open where the match is weak.

>TRBD1|TRBV6-4|TRBJ1-2
CASKGTDTNYGYTF
>-|TRBV3-1/TRBV3-2|TRBJ1-6
CASSRREYNSPLHF
>-|TRBV29-1|TRBJ2-7
CSVELAAYEQYF
>-|TRBV19|TRBJ1-1
CASSIEGTVEAFF
>-|TRBV28|TRBJ1-1
CASKPGHTSLEAFF
>-|TRBV2|TRBJ1-3
CASSDSTGRNTIYF
>-|TRBV7-6|TRBJ1-1
CASSLGSGGRTEAFF
>TRBD1|TRBV30|TRBJ2-1
CARRGQGASGEQFF
>TRBD1|TRBV7-2|TRBJ2-7
CASSPRQGNVGEQYF
>TRBD2|TRBV30|TRBJ2-1
CAWSVVAGLASGEQFF
>TRBD2|TRBV30|TRBJ2-2
CAWTERGGVTGELFF
>-|TRBV7-9|TRBJ2-2
CASSLIGTGELFF
>-|TRBV19|TRBJ2-1
CASSNLASSYNEQFF
>-|TRBV19|TRBJ2-7
CASSTGFTSAYEQYF
>-|TRBV6-5|TRBJ1-6
CASRGQFFGNSPLHF
>-|TRBV7-8|TRBJ2-7
CASSPEGTGWEQYF
>-|TRBV10-3|TRBJ2-7
CAISEGRTAVPREQYF
>TRBD1|TRBV18|TRBJ2-7
CASSPGTGGIWEQYF
>-|TRBV4-2|TRBJ1-2
CASSQGGSGYTF
>-|TRBV27|TRBJ1-2
CASSPNGLYGYTF
>-|TRBV12-5|TRBJ1-2
CASGLGTDYGYTF
>-|TRBV21-1|TRBJ2-3
CASSKGRQVGTDTQYF
>-|TRBV29-1|TRBJ2-7
CSVGLYEGYEQYF
>-|TRBV5-4|TRBJ2-1
CASRVLGGSYNEQFF
>TRBD1|TRBV29-1|TRBJ1-1
CSVETTGGELAFF
>-|TRBV19|TRBJ1-3
CASSISSGGRSGNTIYF